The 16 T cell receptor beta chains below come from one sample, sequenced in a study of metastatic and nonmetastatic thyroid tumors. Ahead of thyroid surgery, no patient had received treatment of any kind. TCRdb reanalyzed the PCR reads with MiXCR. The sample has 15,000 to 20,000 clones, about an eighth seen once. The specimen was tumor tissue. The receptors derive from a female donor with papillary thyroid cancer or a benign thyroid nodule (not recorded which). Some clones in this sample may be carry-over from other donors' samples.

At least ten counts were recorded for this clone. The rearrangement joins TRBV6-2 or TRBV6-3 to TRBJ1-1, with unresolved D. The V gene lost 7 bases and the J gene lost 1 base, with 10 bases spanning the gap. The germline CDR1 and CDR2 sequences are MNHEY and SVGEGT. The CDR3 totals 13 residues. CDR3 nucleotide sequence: TGTGCCAGCACCCCCGCGGCGAACACTGAAGCTTTCTTT. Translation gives CASTPAANTEAFF.

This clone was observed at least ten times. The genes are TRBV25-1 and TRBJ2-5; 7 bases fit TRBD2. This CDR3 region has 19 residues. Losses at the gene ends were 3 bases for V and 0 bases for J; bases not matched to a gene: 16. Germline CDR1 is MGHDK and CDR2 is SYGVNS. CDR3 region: CASSDLNRRLAVHQETQYF. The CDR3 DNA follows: TGTGCCAGCAGTGACCTCAACCGGAGGCTAGCGGTACACCAAGAGACCCAGTACTTC.

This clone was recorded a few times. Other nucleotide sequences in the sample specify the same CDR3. The chain's CDR3 is CASSLATGTGTGYTF. The CDR3 bases are TGTGCCAGCAGCCTGGCTACCGGGACAGGAACCGGCTACACCTTC. V usage is TRBV11-2 and J usage is TRBJ1-2; 8 positions match TRBD1. Germline loops: CDR1 SGHAT, CDR2 FQNNGV. V lost 5 bases to trimming and J lost 8 bases; unmatched junction nucleotides: 13. This CDR3 has 15 residues.

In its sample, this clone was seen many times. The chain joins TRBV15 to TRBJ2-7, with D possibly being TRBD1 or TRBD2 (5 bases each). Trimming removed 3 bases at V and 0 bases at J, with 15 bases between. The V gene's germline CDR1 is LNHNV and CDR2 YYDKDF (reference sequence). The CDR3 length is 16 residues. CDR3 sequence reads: CATSSPGTASSYEQYF. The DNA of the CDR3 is TGTGCCACCAGCAGTCCCGGGACCGCCAGCTCCTACGAGCAGTACTTC.

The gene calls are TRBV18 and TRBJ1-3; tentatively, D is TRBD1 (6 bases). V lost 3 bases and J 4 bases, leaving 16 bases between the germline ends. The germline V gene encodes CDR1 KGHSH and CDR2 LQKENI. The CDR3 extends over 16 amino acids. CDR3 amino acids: CASSPNSGDVGNTIYF. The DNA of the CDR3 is TGTGCCAGCTCACCCAACTCAGGGGACGTAGGAAACACCATATATTTT.

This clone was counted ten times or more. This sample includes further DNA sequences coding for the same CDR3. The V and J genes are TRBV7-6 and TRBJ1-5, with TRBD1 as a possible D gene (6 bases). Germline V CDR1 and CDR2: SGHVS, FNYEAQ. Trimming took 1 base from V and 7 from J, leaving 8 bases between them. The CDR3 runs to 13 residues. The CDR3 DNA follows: TGTGCCAGCAGCTTAGATAGGGGGCAGCCCCAGCATTTT. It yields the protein CASSLDRGQPQHF. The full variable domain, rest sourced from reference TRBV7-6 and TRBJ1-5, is GAGVSQSPRYKVTKRGQDVALRCDPISGHVSLYWYRQALGQGPEFLTYFNYEAQQDKSGLPNDRFSAERPEGSISTLTIQRTEQRDSAMYRCASSLDRGQPQHFGDGTRLSIL.

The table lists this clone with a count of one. The CDR3 is CSAAPGTFSYEQYF. As DNA, the CDR3 is TGCAGTGCTGCCCCCGGGACATTCTCCTACGAGCAGTACTTC. The V and J genes are TRBV20-1 and TRBJ2-7; a weak D match, TRBD1 (6 bases). Trimming took 5 bases from V and 0 from J, leaving 14 bases between them. Germline CDR1 DFQATT, CDR2 SNEGSKA (reference sequence). The CDR3 runs 14 residues.

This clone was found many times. CDR3 residues: CASEGDQYYTGELFF. The CDR3 DNA is TGTGCCAGCGAGGGGGACCAATACTACACCGGGGAGCTGTTTTTT. The chain couples TRBV6-1 to TRBJ2-2; TRBD1 might be the D (6 bases). There are 15 residues in the CDR3. Trimming took off 8 bases at V and 3 bases at J, with 16 bases between the two ends. In germline, CDR1 is MNHNS, CDR2 SASEGT.

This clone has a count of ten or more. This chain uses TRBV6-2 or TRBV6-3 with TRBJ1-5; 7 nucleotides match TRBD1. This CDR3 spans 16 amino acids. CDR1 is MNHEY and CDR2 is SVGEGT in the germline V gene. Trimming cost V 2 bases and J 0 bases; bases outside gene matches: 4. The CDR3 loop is CASSYRDRYSNQPQHF. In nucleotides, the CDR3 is TGTGCCAGCAGTTACAGGGACAGATATAGCAATCAGCCCCAGCATTTT.

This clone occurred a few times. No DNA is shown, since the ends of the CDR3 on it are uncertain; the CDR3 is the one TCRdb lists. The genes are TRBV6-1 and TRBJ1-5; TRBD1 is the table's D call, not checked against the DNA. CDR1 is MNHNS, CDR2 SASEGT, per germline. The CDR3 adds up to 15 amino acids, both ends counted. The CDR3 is CASRWGQGAVQPQHF.

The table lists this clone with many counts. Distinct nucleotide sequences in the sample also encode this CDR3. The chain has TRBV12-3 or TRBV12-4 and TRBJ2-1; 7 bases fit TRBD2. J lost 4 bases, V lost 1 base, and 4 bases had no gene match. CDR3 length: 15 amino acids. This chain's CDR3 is CASSLEASGYNEQFF. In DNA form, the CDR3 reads TGTGCCAGCAGTTTAGAGGCTAGCGGTTACAATGAGCAGTTCTTC.

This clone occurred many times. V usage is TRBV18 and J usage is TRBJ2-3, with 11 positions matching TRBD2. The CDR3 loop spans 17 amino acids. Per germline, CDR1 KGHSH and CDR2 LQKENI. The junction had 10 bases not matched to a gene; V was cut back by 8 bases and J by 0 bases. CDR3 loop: CASTLAGGPASTDTQYF. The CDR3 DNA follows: TGTGCCAGCACCCTAGCGGGAGGACCCGCTAGCACAGATACGCAGTATTTT.

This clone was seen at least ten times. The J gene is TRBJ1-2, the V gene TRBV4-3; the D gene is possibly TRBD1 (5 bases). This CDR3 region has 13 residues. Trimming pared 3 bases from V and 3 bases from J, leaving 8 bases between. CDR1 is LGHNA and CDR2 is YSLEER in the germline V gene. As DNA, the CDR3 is TGCGCCAGCAGCCAGGGGACGCACTATGGCTACACCTTC. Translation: CASSQGTHYGYTF.

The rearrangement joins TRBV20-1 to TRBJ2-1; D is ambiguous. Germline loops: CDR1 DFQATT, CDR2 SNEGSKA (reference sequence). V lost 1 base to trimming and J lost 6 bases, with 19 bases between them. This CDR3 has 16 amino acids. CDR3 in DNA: TGCAGTGCTAGAGTTAGTGGGTACAGCTCTATCAATGAGCAGTTCTTC. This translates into CSARVSGYSSINEQFF.

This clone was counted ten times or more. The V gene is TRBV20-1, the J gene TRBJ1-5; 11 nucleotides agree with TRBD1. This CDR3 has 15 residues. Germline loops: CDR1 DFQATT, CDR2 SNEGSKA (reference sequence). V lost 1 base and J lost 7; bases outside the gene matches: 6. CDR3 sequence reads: CSARARTGGGQPQHF. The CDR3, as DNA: TGCAGTGCTAGAGCCCGGACAGGGGGCGGGCAGCCCCAGCATTTT.

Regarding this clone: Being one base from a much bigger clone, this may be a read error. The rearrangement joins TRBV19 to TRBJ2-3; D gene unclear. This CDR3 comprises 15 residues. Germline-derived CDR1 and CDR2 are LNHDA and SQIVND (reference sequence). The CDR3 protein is CVSSIDHMRSDTQYF. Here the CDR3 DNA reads TGTGTCAGTAGTATAGATCATATGAGGTCAGATACGCAGTATTTT.